This entry lists 16 T cell receptor beta chains sequenced from one sample in a study of blood T cell repertoires in COVID-19 (dated by TCRdb to the early 2020s). Library preparation used the immunoSEQ multiplex PCR assay. TCRdb re-hosts the immuneACCESS table, in-frame sequences only. Its copies lack some clones; in the studies checked, an unresolved V gene accounts for under half of them, and the cause for the rest is not known. The sample table holds fewer than 300,000 clones, of which more than 75% were seen once. The ten largest clones add up to 2.3% of the sample. Material for sequencing was peripheral blood. These receptors came from a woman between 45 and 60 years old with acute or convalescent COVID-19.

The chain joins TRBV28 to TRBJ2-2; TRBD2 aligns across 11 bases. This CDR3 comprises 16 residues. V lost 6 bases, J lost 5 bases, and 8 bases stayed unmatched. The germline CDR1 and CDR2 sequences are MDHEN and SYDVKM. The CDR3, as DNA: TGTGCCAGCAGGCTAACTAGCGGGAGTGGTACCGGGGAGCTGTTTTTT. Translation: CASRLTSGSGTGELFF.

The table lists this clone with a few counts. The chain employs TRBV9 and TRBJ1-3, with TRBD1 matching 10 bases. CDR3 size: 18 residues. With V trimmed by 3 bases and J by 0 bases, 9 bases remained unmatched. Germline loops: CDR1 SGDLS, CDR2 YYNGEE. CDR3 in DNA: TGTGCCAGCAGCGCGGGACAGGGGAGATCCAGCTCTGGAAACACCATATATTTT. It specifies CASSAGQGRSSSGNTIYF.

The V call is TRBV5-4, the J call TRBJ2-7, with 8 bases matching TRBD2. The CDR3 loop spans 14 amino acids. V gave up 4 bases and J gave up 3 bases; unmatched junction bases: 6. The germline V gene encodes CDR1 SGHNT and CDR2 YYREEE (reference sequence). The CDR3 bases are TGTGCCAGCAGCCTTACCGGGACTAGCTACGAGCAGTACTTC. It yields the protein CASSLTGTSYEQYF.

The CDR3 spells CASSLAGGRVRNEAFF. CDR3 sequence (DNA): TGTGCCAGCAGCCTAGCGGGAGGTAGGGTAAGGAATGAAGCTTTCTTT. The chain couples TRBV11-2 to TRBJ1-1, with D unresolved. Deletions cut 5 bases from V and 7 bases from J, with 23 bases between. CDR1 and CDR2 from the germline V gene are SGHAT and FQNNGV. The CDR3 length is 16 residues.

The chain employs TRBV3-1 (or the pseudogene TRBV3-2) and TRBJ2-3; TRBD2 matches at 9 bases. Per germline, CDR1 LGHDT and CDR2 YNNKEL (reference sequence). After removal of 4 bases from V and 5 bases from J, the junction contained 7 bases not matched to a gene. CDR3 length: 15 residues. The DNA of the CDR3 is TGTGCCAGCAGCCCCCGGACTAGCGTGATAGATACGCAGTATTTT. Amino acid sequence: CASSPRTSVIDTQYF.

A word on this clone: This sample also contains other DNA sequences that code for the same CDR3. The V call is TRBV7-2, the J call TRBJ1-1; TRBD1 might be the D (6 bases). Trimming stripped 5 bases from V and 1 base from J, with 8 bases between. CDR1 and CDR2 (germline): SGHTA, FQGNSA. This CDR3 comprises 13 residues. Here the CDR3 reads CASSLTGNTEAFF. CDR3 DNA sequence: TGTGCCAGCAGCCTGACAGGGAACACTGAAGCTTTCTTT.

This clone was counted once. This sequence joins TRBV15 and TRBJ2-7, with 11 bases identical to TRBD2. Germline loops: CDR1 LNHNV, CDR2 YYDKDF (reference sequence). CDR3 length: 16 residues. V lost 0 bases and J lost 3; bases outside the gene matches: 4. CDR3: CATSRDVLAGGYEQYF. DNA for the CDR3: TGTGCCACCAGCAGAGATGTCCTAGCGGGAGGCTACGAGCAGTACTTC.

A single count supports this clone. The chain carries TRBV18 and TRBJ2-2; D may be TRBD1 (5 bases). V was shortened by 4 bases and J by 3 bases, with 15 bases between the two germline ends. The CDR3 has 16 amino acids. CDR1 and CDR2 from the germline V gene are KGHSH and LQKENI. CDR3 amino acids: CASSLEQERYTGELFF. The CDR3 DNA sequence: TGTGCCAGCTCACTGGAACAGGAACGTTACACCGGGGAGCTGTTTTTT.

V is TRBV28 and J is TRBJ1-3; 8 bases are a match to TRBD1. This CDR3 spans 18 amino acids. Trimming cost V 2 bases and J 0 bases; bases outside gene matches: 9. Germline-derived CDR1 and CDR2 are MDHEN and SYDVKM. The DNA for the CDR3 is TGTGCCAGCAGTTTAGGGACAGGCCTCCGGGCCTCTGGAAACACCATATATTTT. Residues: CASSLGTGLRASGNTIYF.

J is TRBJ1-1 and V is TRBV7-9; maybe TRBD1 (6 bases). V lost 1 base, J lost 3 bases, and 18 bases lay in between. Germline-derived CDR1 and CDR2 are SEHNR and FQNEAQ (reference sequence). The CDR3 totals 17 residues. The CDR3 DNA follows: TGTGCCAGCAGCTTAGGGGCCACCTCCAGGGGTCACACTGAAGCTTTCTTT. Residues: CASSLGATSRGHTEAFF. Together with reference TRBV7-9 and TRBJ1-1, the CDR3 gives the full variable domain: DTGVSQNPRHKITKRGQNVTFRCDPISEHNRLYWYRQTLGQGPEFLTYFQNEAQLEKSRLLSDRFSAERPKGSFSTLEIQRTEQGDSAMYLCASSLGATSRGHTEAFFGQGTRLTVV.

This chain connects TRBV7-2 to TRBJ2-3, with 10 bases that match TRBD2. With V trimmed by 5 bases and J by 5 bases, 16 bases remained unmatched. This CDR3 is built from 18 residues. CDR1 and CDR2 from the germline V gene are SGHTA and FQGNSA. CDR3 nucleotide sequence: TGTGCCAGCAGCACCCCTAGGGCTAGCGGGAGTTTAAGAGATACGCAGTATTTT. This codes for CASSTPRASGSLRDTQYF.

The gene calls are TRBV27 and TRBJ1-4; the match to TRBD1 covers 8 bases. The CDR3 sequence is 16 residues long. V lost 2 bases and J lost 3; bases outside the gene matches: 5. Germline loops: CDR1 MNHEY, CDR2 SMNVEV (reference sequence). CDR3 sequence (DNA): TGTGCCAGCAGTTTAAATGGACAGGGTGCTAATGAAAAACTGTTTTTT. It specifies CASSLNGQGANEKLFF.

V usage is TRBV7-9 and J usage is TRBJ1-2; no clear D. This CDR3 has 13 amino acids. Germline assignment: CDR1 SEHNR and CDR2 FQNEAQ (reference sequence). V lost 1 base to trimming and J lost 5 bases, with 8 bases between them. In nucleotides, the CDR3 is TGTGCCAGCAGCTTAGGGTCCAGATATGGCTACACCTTC. The encoded protein is CASSLGSRYGYTF.

This chain links TRBV4-1 with TRBJ2-1, with D unclear. V lost 1 base, J lost 1 base, and 5 bases lay in between. Germline V gene sequence: CDR1 MGHRA, CDR2 YSYEKL. The length of the CDR3 is 14 residues. CDR3 bases: TGCGCCAGCAGCCAAGTCGGTTCCTACAATGAGCAGTTCTTC. Its translation is CASSQVGSYNEQFF.

This clone has a single count. The chain has TRBV6-5 and TRBJ2-7; D may be TRBD2 (5 bases). Trimming cost V 6 bases and J 0 bases, with 15 bases left between them. Germline CDR1 is MNHEY and CDR2 is SVGAGI. CDR3 size: 15 residues. The CDR3 region has the DNA TGTGCCAGCAGGGTCTGGCGGGCAAGCTCCTACGAGCAGTACTTC. This translates into CASRVWRASSYEQYF.

The genes are TRBV7-2 and TRBJ2-1, with D possibly matching TRBD2 (6 bases). The length of the CDR3 is 15 residues. The germline V and J ends were trimmed by 3 bases and 0 bases, with 9 bases remaining between them. The germline V gene has CDR1 SGHTA and CDR2 FQGNSA. DNA for the CDR3: TGTGCCAGCAGCTTCGGACTAAGCTCCTACAATGAGCAGTTCTTC. The encoded protein is CASSFGLSSYNEQFF.